What follows are 15 T cell receptor beta chains derived from one specimen sequenced in a study of shared clonotypes between healthy human individuals. Sequencing used immunoSEQ multiplex PCR; TCRdb keeps in-frame clones, though not all of them. The sample lists some 2 million clones, roughly 94% occurring once. Sequenced: naive CD4+ T cells sorted from blood. The subset here: CD45RA+ positively selected. These receptors came from a man younger than 35 in good health.

This clone was found once. This chain uses TRBV4-3 with TRBJ2-7; 8 nucleotides agree with TRBD2. CDR3 length: 16 residues. The trim removed 0 bases at V and 2 bases at J, leaving 6 bases unmatched. Germline V gene sequence: CDR1 LGHNA, CDR2 YSLEER. The CDR3 region is CASSQDAGGNTYEQYF. The CDR3 DNA reads TGCGCCAGCAGCCAAGACGCGGGAGGTAACACCTACGAGCAGTACTTC.

V and J are TRBV4-3 and TRBJ1-5, with D uncertain. Germline values: CDR1 LGHNA, CDR2 YSLEER. CDR3 length: 15 residues. V lost 0 bases, J lost 1 base, and 7 bases lay in between. The CDR3 DNA is TGCGCCAGCAGCCAAGAGGGATTGAGCAATCAGCCCCAGCATTTT. This codes for CASSQEGLSNQPQHF.

This CDR3 is CASRTALLTNYGYTF. The CDR3 DNA sequence: TGTGCCAGCAGGACAGCCCTCTTGACTAACTATGGCTACACCTTC. This chain joins TRBV6-1 and TRBJ1-2; a weak D match, TRBD1 (5 bases). V lost 6 bases to trimming and J lost 0 bases, with 14 bases between them. In germline, CDR1 is MNHNS, CDR2 SASEGT. The length of the CDR3 is 15 residues.

The genes are TRBV7-2 and TRBJ1-4, with 8 bases fitting TRBD1. CDR3 length: 14 residues. The ends lost 5 bases at V and 6 bases at J; junction bases unmatched: 5. CDR1 and CDR2 (germline): SGHTA, FQGNSA. The CDR3: CASSVRGLDEKLFF. The CDR3 nucleotides read TGTGCCAGCAGCGTCAGGGGGCTCGATGAAAAACTGTTTTTT.

The chain combines TRBV30 with TRBJ2-7; D unresolved. The CDR3 covers 15 residues. V was clipped by 5 bases and J by 4 bases, with 21 bases between them. Looked up from germline, CDR1 is GTSNPN and CDR2 is SVGIG (reference sequence). This chain's CDR3 is CAWDSQYLSEYEQYF. DNA for the CDR3: TGTGCCTGGGATTCCCAGTACCTATCAGAGTACGAGCAGTACTTC. Filled out from reference TRBV30 and TRBJ2-7, the complete variable domain reads SQTIHQWPATLVQPVGSPLSLECTVEGTSNPNLYWYRQAAGRGLQLLFYSVGIGQISSEVPQNLSASRPQDRQFILSSKKLLLSDSGFYLCAWDSQYLSEYEQYFGPGTRLTVT.

The chain has TRBV12-5 and TRBJ2-7; 8 positions agree with TRBD2. V was pared by 6 bases and J by 6 bases, with 1 base of the junction left unmatched. The germline CDR1 and CDR2 sequences are LGHNT and FRNRAP. This CDR3 region has 11 residues. CDR3: CASGRGVEQYF. CDR3 nucleotide sequence: TGTGCTAGTGGGCGGGGGGTCGAGCAGTACTTC.

In DNA, the CDR3 is TGCGCCAGCAGCTTGGGACAGTCGGGAGAGACCCAGTACTTC. Translation gives CASSLGQSGETQYF. The J gene is TRBJ2-5, the V gene TRBV5-1; maybe TRBD1 (5 bases). Trimming left V 0 bases short and J 4 bases short, with 10 bases between. This CDR3 contains 14 residues. Germline V gene sequence: CDR1 SGHRS, CDR2 YFSETQ.

V usage is TRBV2 and J usage is TRBJ2-1; D ambiguous. The V end was cut by 8 bases, the J end by 7 bases, with 9 bases between. Germline V gene sequence: CDR1 SNHLY, CDR2 FYNNEI. This CDR3 region has 11 residues. The CDR3: CASRRINEQFF. The CDR3 region has the DNA TGTGCCAGCCGCAGGATAAATGAGCAGTTCTTC. The whole variable domain, filled in from reference TRBV2 and TRBJ2-1, reads EPEVTQTPSHQVTQMGQEVILRCVPISNHLYFYWYRQILGQKVEFLVSFYNNEISEKSEIFDDQFSVERPDGSNFTLKIRSTKLEDSAMYFCASRRINEQFFGPGTRLTVL.

The count of this clone is one. V is TRBV5-1 and J is TRBJ2-2; 7 bases line up with TRBD1. There are 17 residues in the CDR3. The V gene's germline CDR1 is SGHRS and CDR2 YFSETQ. The V segment lost 0 bases and the J segment 6 bases; nucleotides outside the gene matches: 11. The CDR3 loop reads CASSLASGGTLSGELFF. CDR3 nucleotides: TGCGCCAGCAGCTTGGCGTCAGGGGGAACGTTGTCCGGGGAGCTGTTTTTT.

The rearrangement joins TRBV7-2 to TRBJ1-4, with D tentatively TRBD1 (6 bases). The V gene lost 5 bases and the J gene lost 5 bases, with 18 bases spanning the gap. From germline, CDR1 is SGHTA and CDR2 FQGNSA. The CDR3 totals 16 residues. CDR3 coding DNA: TGTGCCAGCAGCCTCAGTGAGGGGGGCAACAATGAAAAACTGTTTTTT. Translated, it gives CASSLSEGGNNEKLFF.

The rearrangement uses TRBV11-3 and TRBJ2-3; TRBD2 agrees at 9 bases. From germline, CDR1 is SGHNT and CDR2 YENEEA. Unmatched junction bases numbered 17, after V lost 1 base and J lost 6 bases. The CDR3 loop spans 19 amino acids. Written as DNA, the CDR3 is TGTGCCAGCAGCTTAGGTTTCTCGGCTAGCGGGACTGTGGTGGATACGCAGTATTTT. Its translation: CASSLGFSASGTVVDTQYF.

In the case of this clone: Distinct nucleotide sequences in the sample also encode this CDR3. The genes are TRBV29-1 and TRBJ2-5, with 13 bases aligning to TRBD2. Germline V lookup: CDR1 SQVTM, CDR2 ANQGSEA. The CDR3 totals 14 residues. V shed 6 bases and J 4 bases; nucleotides not matched to a gene: 5. The CDR3 bases are TGCAGCGTGCGCACTAGCGGGAGGGTAGAGACCCAGTACTTC. Translation gives CSVRTSGRVETQYF.

V gene TRBV5-8 combines with J gene TRBJ1-5, with D possibly matching TRBD1 (5 bases). Trimming cost V 5 bases and J 1 base, with 10 bases left between them. The CDR3 runs 14 residues. Germline V gene lookup returns CDR1 SGHTS and CDR2 YDEGEE. The CDR3 bases are TGTGCCAGCAGAGGAAGACAGAGCAATCAGCCCCAGCATTTT. Its translation: CASRGRQSNQPQHF.

A single count supports this clone. J is TRBJ2-1 and V is TRBV5-4; D might be TRBD1 (6 bases). CDR1 and CDR2 from the germline V gene are SGHNT and YYREEE (reference sequence). V was clipped by 4 bases and J by 5 bases, with 13 bases between them. The CDR3 contains 14 residues. The CDR3 loop reads CASSINRDHNEQFF. DNA for the CDR3: TGTGCCAGCAGCATAAACAGGGATCACAATGAGCAGTTCTTC.

The J gene is TRBJ2-3, the V gene TRBV4-1; 8 positions match TRBD2. Germline V gene sequence: CDR1 MGHRA, CDR2 YSYEKL. The ends lost 0 bases at V and 6 bases at J; junction bases unmatched: 14. There are 18 residues in the CDR3. The CDR3 loop reads CASSQDRVVAGTKDTQYF. CDR3 nucleotides: TGCGCCAGCAGCCAAGATCGGGTGGTAGCGGGGACTAAGGATACGCAGTATTTT.